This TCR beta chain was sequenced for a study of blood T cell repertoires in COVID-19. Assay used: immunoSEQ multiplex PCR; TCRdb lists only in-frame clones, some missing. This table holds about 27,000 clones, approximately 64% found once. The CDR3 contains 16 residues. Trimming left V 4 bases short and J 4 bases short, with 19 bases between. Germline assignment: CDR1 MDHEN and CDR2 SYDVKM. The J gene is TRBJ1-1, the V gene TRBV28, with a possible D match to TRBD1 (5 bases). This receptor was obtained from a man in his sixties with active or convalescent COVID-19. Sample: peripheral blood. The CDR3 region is CASSSGFGSTSTEAFF. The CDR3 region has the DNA TGTGCCAGCAGTTCAGGGTTCGGGTCGACGAGCACTGAAGCTTTCTTT.